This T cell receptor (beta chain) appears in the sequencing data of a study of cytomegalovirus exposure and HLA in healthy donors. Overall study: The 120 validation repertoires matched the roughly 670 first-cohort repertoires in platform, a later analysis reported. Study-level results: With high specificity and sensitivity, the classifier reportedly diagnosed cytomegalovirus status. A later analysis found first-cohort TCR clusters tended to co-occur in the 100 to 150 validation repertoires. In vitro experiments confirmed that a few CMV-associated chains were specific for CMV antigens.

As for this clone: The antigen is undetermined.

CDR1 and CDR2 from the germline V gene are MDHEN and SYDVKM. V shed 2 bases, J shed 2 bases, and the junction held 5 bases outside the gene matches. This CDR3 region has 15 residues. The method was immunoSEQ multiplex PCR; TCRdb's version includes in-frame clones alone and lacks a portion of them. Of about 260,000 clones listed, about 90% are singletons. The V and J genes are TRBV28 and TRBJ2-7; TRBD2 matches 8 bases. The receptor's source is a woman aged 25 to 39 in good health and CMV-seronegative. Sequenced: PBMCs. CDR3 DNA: TGTGCCAGCAGTTTACTGCGGGAGGCTACCTACGAGCAGTACTTC. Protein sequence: CASSLLREATYEQYF.